The TCR beta chain described here comes from a study of blood T cell repertoires in COVID-19. Study-level background: Some COVID-19 samples were acute and others convalescent; all came from the United States, Italy and Spain. The analysed material was cDNA or gDNA that came from T cells, B-cell-depleted T cells, or PBMCs.

V was shortened by 5 bases and J by 2 bases, with 13 bases between the two germline ends. Germline V CDR1 and CDR2: SEHNR, FQNEAQ (reference sequence). This CDR3 is 14 amino acids long. Per the original data handling: Nucleated cell number was recorded as an estimate derived from reference gene primer amplification. TCRdb keeps only in-frame clones here, not all; method: immunoSEQ multiplex PCR. V and J calls and clone size are those listed in that table; D and trimming were worked out from the DNA. The repertoire holds some 250,000 clones, with 88% as singletons. The origin of this receptor is a middle-aged woman who had recovered from COVID-19. The chain has TRBV7-9 and TRBJ2-7; D call uncertain. The sequencing sample was made of peripheral blood. DNA for the CDR3: TGTGCCAGCAGCCACCAGGTCACCGCCTACGAGCAGTACTTC. Translated, it gives CASSHQVTAYEQYF.